The 18 T cell receptor beta chains presented below share a single source sample, sequenced in a study of T cell responses to AZD1222 COVID-19 vaccine. Assay: immunoSEQ multiplex PCR; the TCRdb copy retains only in-frame clones and omits some. The data hold about 170,000 clones, with 80% to 95% observed a single time. The starting material was peripheral blood, obtained on day 0 of AZD1222 vaccination. These receptors all stem from an adult in good health.

This clone came up once. The chain is built from TRBV12-3 or TRBV12-4 and TRBJ2-7; D call uncertain. CDR3 length equals 12 residues. Trimming stripped 6 bases from V and 3 bases from J, with 9 bases between. CDR3 DNA sequence: TGTGCCAGCAGCCCTCAACTCTACGAGCAGTACTTC. Amino acids: CASSPQLYEQYF.

This chain uses TRBV5-5 with TRBJ2-2; D could derive from TRBD1 or TRBD2 (5 bases each). CDR1 and CDR2 from the germline V gene are SGHKS and YYEKEE (reference sequence). This CDR3 has 15 amino acids. The ends were cut back, 4 bases at V and 0 bases at J, with 10 bases in the middle. CDR3 DNA sequence: TGTGCCAGCAGCACCGGGACCGCGAACACCGGGGAGCTGTTTTTT. Translated: CASSTGTANTGELFF. The variable domain in full, with the rest retrieved from reference TRBV5-5 and TRBJ2-2, is DAGVTQSPTHLIKTRGQQVTLRCSPISGHKSVSWYQQVLGQGPQFIFQYYEKEERGRGNFPDRFSARQFPNYSSELNVNALLLGDSALYLCASSTGTANTGELFFGEGSRLTVL.

The genes are TRBV5-1 and TRBJ1-1, with TRBD1 matching over 8 bases. The CDR3 contains 14 residues. CDR1 SGHRS and CDR2 YFSETQ come from the germline V gene. J gave up 7 bases and V 4 bases, and 9 bases lay outside the gene matches. Written as DNA, the CDR3 is TGCGCCAGCAGCCGAGAGAGCGGACAGGGTGAAGCTTTCTTT. As protein: CASSRESGQGEAFF.

The chain employs TRBV28 and TRBJ1-4, with a weak D call TRBD1 (6 bases). V lost 6 bases, J lost 4 bases, and 15 bases lay in between. Looked up from germline, CDR1 is MDHEN and CDR2 is SYDVKM. The CDR3 runs to 15 residues. The CDR3 region has the DNA TGTGCCAGCAGCTCAACAGGGACAAATAATGAAAAACTGTTTTTT. This encodes CASSSTGTNNEKLFF.

This clone has a single count. The chain links TRBV14 to TRBJ2-7; no firm D call. The germline V gene encodes CDR1 SGHDN and CDR2 FVKESK. V lost 5 bases and J 4 bases, leaving 12 bases between the germline ends. This CDR3 contains 13 residues. CDR3 nucleotides: TGTGCCAGCAGCTACCAAAGGAGTTACGAGCAGTACTTC. Its protein product is CASSYQRSYEQYF.

CDR3 DNA: TGCGCCAGCAGTACGGGGAGCACCATATATTTT. This codes for CASSTGSTIYF. This sequence joins TRBV10-2 and TRBJ1-3, with D uncertain. The CDR3 is made up of 11 amino acids. Germline lookup yields CDR1 WSHSY and CDR2 SAAADI. The V end lost 5 bases, the J end lost 9 bases, and 8 bases lay between the germline ends.

The chain links TRBV19 to TRBJ2-7, with TRBD1 matching 9 bases. This CDR3 is 14 amino acids long. V lost 6 bases, J lost 6 bases, and 9 bases stayed unmatched. Germline loops: CDR1 LNHDA, CDR2 SQIVND (reference sequence). CDR3 bases: TGTGCCAGTAGCCCCGGGACAGGGCGGCTCGAGCAGTACTTC. This translates into CASSPGTGRLEQYF.

The V call is TRBV27, the J call TRBJ2-7; D could derive from TRBD1 or TRBD2 (5 bases each). Germline V CDR1 and CDR2: MNHEY, SMNVEV (reference sequence). The CDR3 consists of 14 residues. Trimming shortened V by 8 bases and J by 0 bases, and 14 bases separated the two germline ends. The CDR3 DNA sequence: TGTGCCAGCTGGGACGGTGGTAGCTCCTACGAGCAGTACTTC. This codes for CASWDGGSSYEQYF.

The gene calls are TRBV9 and TRBJ2-1; D possibly corresponds to TRBD2 (6 bases). Germline CDR1 SGDLS, CDR2 YYNGEE. There are 15 residues in the CDR3. V dropped 4 bases and J dropped 5 bases, with 16 bases sitting between them. The CDR3 sequence is CASSSVGGVNNEQFF. The CDR3 DNA is TGTGCCAGCAGCTCCGTGGGGGGAGTAAACAATGAGCAGTTCTTC.

The chain has TRBV3-1 (or the pseudogene TRBV3-2) and TRBJ2-2, with TRBD2 matching over 10 bases. This CDR3 comprises 16 residues. The V gene's germline CDR1 is LGHDT and CDR2 YNNKEL (reference sequence). V trimming: 5 bases; J trimming: 7 bases; junction bases outside the gene matches: 10. CDR3 in DNA: TGTGCCAGCAGCACACCGGGACTAGCGTTTGGCGGGGAGCTGTTTTTT. It translates to CASSTPGLAFGGELFF.

This rearrangement joins TRBV4-1 to TRBJ1-2; 9 bases agree with TRBD1. CDR1 MGHRA and CDR2 YSYEKL come from the germline V gene. V lost 0 bases to trimming and J lost 5 bases; unmatched junction nucleotides: 4. This CDR3 has 15 amino acids. The CDR3 loop reads CASSQDSGTGYGYTF. CDR3 sequence (DNA): TGCGCCAGCAGCCAAGACTCTGGGACAGGGTATGGCTACACCTTC.

The rearrangement uses TRBV30 and TRBJ1-4; D possibly corresponds to TRBD1 (5 bases). The ends were cut back, 3 bases at V and 5 bases at J, with 22 bases in the middle. The CDR3 sequence is 17 residues long. Germline CDR1 reads GTSNPN; CDR2 reads SVGIG (reference sequence). The CDR3 loop reads CAWSETPTAGPNEKLFF. Here the CDR3 DNA reads TGTGCCTGGAGCGAGACCCCAACGGCAGGGCCAAATGAAAAACTGTTTTTT.

CDR3 sequence reads: CASSLAPGPSTDTQYF. The CDR3 region has the DNA TGTGCCAGCAGCTTAGCGCCGGGGCCTAGCACAGATACGCAGTATTTT. The chain is built from TRBV7-9 and TRBJ2-3, with D perhaps assigned TRBD1 or TRBD2 (5 bases each). The V and J ends lost 0 bases and 0 bases respectively, with 10 bases between them. Germline V lookup: CDR1 SEHNR, CDR2 FQNEAQ (reference sequence). CDR3 length: 16 residues.

The genes are TRBV14 and TRBJ2-1; D possibly corresponds to TRBD1 (5 bases). Germline V gene lookup returns CDR1 SGHDN and CDR2 FVKESK. The CDR3 totals 15 residues. V gave up 1 base and J gave up 2 bases, with 9 bases separating them. CDR3 loop: CASSQVRVAYNEQFF. The CDR3 DNA reads TGTGCCAGCAGCCAAGTCAGGGTGGCCTACAATGAGCAGTTCTTC.

This chain connects TRBV12-5 to TRBJ2-7; the match to TRBD1 covers 9 bases. The J segment lost 4 bases and the V segment lost 4 bases, leaving 5 bases of the junction unmatched. CDR1 is LGHNT and CDR2 is FRNRAP in the germline V gene. The CDR3 extends over 14 amino acids. In nucleotides, the CDR3 is TGTGCTAGTGGTTGGGGGGACAGGGCGTACGAGCAGTACTTC. It encodes CASGWGDRAYEQYF.

The chain carries TRBV11-2 and TRBJ1-2; possibly TRBD1 for D (5 bases). Trimming took off 11 bases at V and 8 bases at J, with 9 bases between the two ends. The CDR3 sequence is 9 residues long. The V gene's germline CDR1 is SGHAT and CDR2 FQNNGV. The CDR3 sequence is CAGRDGYTF. The CDR3 DNA sequence: TGTGCCGGGCGGGACGGCTACACCTTC. The full variable domain, rest sourced from reference TRBV11-2 and TRBJ1-2, is EAGVAQSPRYKIIEKRQSVAFWCNPISGHATLYWYQQILGQGPKLLIQFQNNGVVDDSQLPKDRFSAERLKGVDSTLKIQPAKLEDSAVYLCAGRDGYTFGSGTRLTVV.

The genes are TRBV5-1 and TRBJ2-2; D gene ambiguous. The CDR3 is 15 amino acids. Germline CDR1 SGHRS, CDR2 YFSETQ. Between the trimmed V and J ends, which lost 0 bases and 2 bases, there was a span of 8 bases. CDR3 loop: CASSLGGYNTGELFF. CDR3 sequence (DNA): TGCGCCAGCAGCTTGGGAGGTTACAACACCGGGGAGCTGTTTTTT.

This rearrangement joins TRBV27 to TRBJ1-4; maybe TRBD1 (5 bases). The CDR3 has 13 amino acids. The germline V and J ends were trimmed by 8 bases and 5 bases, with 12 bases remaining between them. Germline CDR1 is MNHEY and CDR2 is SMNVEV (reference sequence). The CDR3 DNA follows: TGTGCCAGCTCGGGGACTCTCAATGAAAAACTGTTTTTT. This sequence encodes CASSGTLNEKLFF.